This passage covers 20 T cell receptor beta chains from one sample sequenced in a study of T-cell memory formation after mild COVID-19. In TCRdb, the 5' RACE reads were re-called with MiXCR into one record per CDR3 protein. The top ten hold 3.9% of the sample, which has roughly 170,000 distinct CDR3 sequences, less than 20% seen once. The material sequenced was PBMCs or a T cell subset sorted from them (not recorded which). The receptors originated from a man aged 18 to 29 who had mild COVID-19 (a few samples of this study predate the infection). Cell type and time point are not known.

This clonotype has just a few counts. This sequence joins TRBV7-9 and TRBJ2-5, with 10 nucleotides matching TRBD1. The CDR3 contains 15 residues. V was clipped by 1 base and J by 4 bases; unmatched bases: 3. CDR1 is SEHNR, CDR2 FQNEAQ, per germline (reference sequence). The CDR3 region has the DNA TGTGCCAGCAGCTTAGGACAGGGGGCACGAGAGACCCAGTACTTC. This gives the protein CASSLGQGARETQYF.

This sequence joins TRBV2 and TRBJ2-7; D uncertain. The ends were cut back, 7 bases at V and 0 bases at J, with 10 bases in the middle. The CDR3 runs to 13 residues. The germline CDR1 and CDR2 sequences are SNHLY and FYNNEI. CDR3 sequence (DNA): TGTGCCAGCACGGCAGTGAACTCCTACGAGCAGTACTTC. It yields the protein CASTAVNSYEQYF.

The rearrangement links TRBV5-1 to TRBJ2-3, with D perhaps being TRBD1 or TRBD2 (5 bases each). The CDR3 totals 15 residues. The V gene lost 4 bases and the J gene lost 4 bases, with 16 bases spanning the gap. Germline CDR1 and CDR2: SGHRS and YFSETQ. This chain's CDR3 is CASSGAGGYADTQYF. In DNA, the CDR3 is TGCGCCAGCAGCGGGGCGGGTGGATACGCAGATACGCAGTATTTT.

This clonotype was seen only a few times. DNA of the CDR3: TGTGCCAGCAGCTTAGGACAGAGCTACTCCTATGGCTACACCTTC. Residues: CASSLGQSYSYGYTF. The chain uses TRBV7-2 and TRBJ1-2; TRBD1 might be the D (5 bases). The CDR3 has 15 residues. CDR1 is SGHTA, CDR2 FQGNSA, per germline. The V gene lost 1 base and the J gene lost 4 bases, with 13 bases spanning the gap.

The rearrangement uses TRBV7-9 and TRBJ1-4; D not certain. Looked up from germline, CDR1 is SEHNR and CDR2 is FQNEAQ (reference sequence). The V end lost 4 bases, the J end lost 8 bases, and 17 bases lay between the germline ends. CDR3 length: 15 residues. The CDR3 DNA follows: TGTGCCAGCAGCTCCGCCGAGATACTCAGGGAAAAACTGTTTTTT. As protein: CASSSAEILREKLFF.

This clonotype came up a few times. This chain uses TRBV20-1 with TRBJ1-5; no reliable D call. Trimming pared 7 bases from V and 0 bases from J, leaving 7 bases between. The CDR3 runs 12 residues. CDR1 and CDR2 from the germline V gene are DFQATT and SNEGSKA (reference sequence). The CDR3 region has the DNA TGCAGTGGGGGATATAGCAATCAGCCCCAGCATTTT. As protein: CSGGYSNQPQHF.

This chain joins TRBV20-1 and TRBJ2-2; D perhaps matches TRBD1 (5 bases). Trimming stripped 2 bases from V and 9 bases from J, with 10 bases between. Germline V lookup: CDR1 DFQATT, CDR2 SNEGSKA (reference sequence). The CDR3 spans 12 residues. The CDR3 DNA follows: TGCAGTGCTAGACAGGGATCGCGGGAGCTGTTTTTT. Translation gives CSARQGSRELFF.

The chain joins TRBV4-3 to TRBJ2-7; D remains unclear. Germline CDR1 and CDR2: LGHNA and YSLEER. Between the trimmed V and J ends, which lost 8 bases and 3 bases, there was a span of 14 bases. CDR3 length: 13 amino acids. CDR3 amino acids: CASAQAVHYEQYF. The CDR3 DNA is TGCGCCAGCGCCCAGGCTGTCCACTACGAGCAGTACTTC.

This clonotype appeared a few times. The CDR3 DNA is TGTGCCAGCAGTCGGGACAGGGAAAAACTGTTTTTT. It specifies CASSRDREKLFF. The V and J genes are TRBV28 and TRBJ1-4; 8 nucleotides match TRBD1. This CDR3 is built from 12 residues. The junction had 1 base not matched to a gene; V was cut back by 5 bases and J by 8 bases. Germline lookup yields CDR1 MDHEN and CDR2 SYDVKM.

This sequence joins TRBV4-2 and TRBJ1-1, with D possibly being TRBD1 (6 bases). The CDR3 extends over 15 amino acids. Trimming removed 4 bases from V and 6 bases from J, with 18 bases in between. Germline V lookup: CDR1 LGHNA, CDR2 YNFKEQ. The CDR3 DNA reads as TGTGCCAGCAGCCCGATGAACAGGGTTAAACCTGAAGCTTTCTTT. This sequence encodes CASSPMNRVKPEAFF.

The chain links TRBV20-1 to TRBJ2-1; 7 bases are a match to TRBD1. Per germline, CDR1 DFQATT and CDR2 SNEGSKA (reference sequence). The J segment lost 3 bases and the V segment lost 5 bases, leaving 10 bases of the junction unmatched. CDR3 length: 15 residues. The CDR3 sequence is CSAPKDWTGYNEQFF. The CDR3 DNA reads TGCAGTGCTCCGAAAGATTGGACAGGCTACAATGAGCAGTTCTTC.

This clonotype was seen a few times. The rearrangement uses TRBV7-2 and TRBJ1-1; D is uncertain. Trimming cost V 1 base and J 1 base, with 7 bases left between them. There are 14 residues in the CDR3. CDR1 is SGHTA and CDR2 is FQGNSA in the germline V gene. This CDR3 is CASSLGAENTEAFF. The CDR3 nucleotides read TGTGCCAGCAGCTTAGGGGCAGAGAACACTGAAGCTTTCTTT.

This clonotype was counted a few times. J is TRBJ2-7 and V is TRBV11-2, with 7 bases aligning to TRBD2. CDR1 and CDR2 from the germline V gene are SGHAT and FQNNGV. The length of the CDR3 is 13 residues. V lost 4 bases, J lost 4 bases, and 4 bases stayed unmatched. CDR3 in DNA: TGTGCCAGCAGCTGGGGACTACCATACGAGCAGTACTTC. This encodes CASSWGLPYEQYF. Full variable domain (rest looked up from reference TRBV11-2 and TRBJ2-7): EAGVAQSPRYKIIEKRQSVAFWCNPISGHATLYWYQQILGQGPKLLIQFQNNGVVDDSQLPKDRFSAERLKGVDSTLKIQPAKLEDSAVYLCASSWGLPYEQYFGPGTRLTVT.

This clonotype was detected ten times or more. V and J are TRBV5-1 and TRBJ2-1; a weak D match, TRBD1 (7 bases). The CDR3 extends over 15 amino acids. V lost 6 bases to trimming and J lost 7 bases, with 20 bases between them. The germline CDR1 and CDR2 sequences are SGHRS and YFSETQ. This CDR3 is CASTRGDWAGNEQFF. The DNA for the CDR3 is TGCGCCAGCACCAGGGGGGACTGGGCCGGTAATGAGCAGTTCTTC.

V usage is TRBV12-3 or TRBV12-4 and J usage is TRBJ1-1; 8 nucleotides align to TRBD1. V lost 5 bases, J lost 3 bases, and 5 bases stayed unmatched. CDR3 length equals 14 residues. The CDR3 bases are TGTGCCAGCAGTGAACGACAGGGGTACACTGAAGCTTTCTTT. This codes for CASSERQGYTEAFF.

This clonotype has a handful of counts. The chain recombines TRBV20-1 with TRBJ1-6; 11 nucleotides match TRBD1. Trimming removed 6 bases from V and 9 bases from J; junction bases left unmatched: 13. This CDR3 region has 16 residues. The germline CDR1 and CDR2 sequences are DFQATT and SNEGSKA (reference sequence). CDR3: CSAEPLLGTGGSPLHF. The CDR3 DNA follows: TGCAGTGCCGAACCGCTATTAGGGACAGGGGGTTCACCCCTCCACTTT.

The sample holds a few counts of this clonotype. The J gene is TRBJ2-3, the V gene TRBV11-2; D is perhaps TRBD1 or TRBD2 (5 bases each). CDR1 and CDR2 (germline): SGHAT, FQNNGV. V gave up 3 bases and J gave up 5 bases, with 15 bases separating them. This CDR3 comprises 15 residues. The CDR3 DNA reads TGTGCCAGCAGCTTTCGCGAGGGGCAGATAGATACGCAGTATTTT. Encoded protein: CASSFREGQIDTQYF.

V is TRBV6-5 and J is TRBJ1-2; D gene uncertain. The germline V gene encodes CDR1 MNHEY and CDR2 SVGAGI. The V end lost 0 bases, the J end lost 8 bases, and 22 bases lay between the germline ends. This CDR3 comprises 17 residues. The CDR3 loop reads CASSYSSIRLEGSGYTF. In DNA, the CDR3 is TGTGCCAGCAGTTACTCGAGTATACGTCTCGAAGGCAGCGGCTACACCTTC.

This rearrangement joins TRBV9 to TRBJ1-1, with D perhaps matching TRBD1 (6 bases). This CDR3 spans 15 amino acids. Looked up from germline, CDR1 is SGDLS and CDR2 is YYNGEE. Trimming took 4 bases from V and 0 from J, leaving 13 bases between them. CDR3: CASSPWTDLNTEAFF. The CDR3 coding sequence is TGTGCCAGCAGCCCGTGGACAGACTTGAACACTGAAGCTTTCTTT.

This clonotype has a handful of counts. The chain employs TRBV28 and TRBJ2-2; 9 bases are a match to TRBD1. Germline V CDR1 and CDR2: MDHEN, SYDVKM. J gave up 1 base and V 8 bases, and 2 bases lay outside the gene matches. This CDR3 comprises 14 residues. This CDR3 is CASGQGQNTGELFF. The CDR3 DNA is TGTGCCAGCGGACAGGGGCAGAACACCGGGGAGCTGTTTTTT.